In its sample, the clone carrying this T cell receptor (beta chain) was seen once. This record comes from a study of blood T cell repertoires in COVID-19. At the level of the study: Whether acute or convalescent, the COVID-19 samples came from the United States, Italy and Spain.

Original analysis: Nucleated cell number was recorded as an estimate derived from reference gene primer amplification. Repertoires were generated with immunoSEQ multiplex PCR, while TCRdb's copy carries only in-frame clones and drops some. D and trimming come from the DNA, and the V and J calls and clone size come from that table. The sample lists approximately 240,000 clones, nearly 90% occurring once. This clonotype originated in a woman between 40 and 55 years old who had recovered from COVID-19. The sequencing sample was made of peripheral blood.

The CDR3: CASSTQGRGYTF. Written as DNA, the CDR3 is TGTGCCAGCAGCACCCAGGGAAGGGGCTACACCTTC. The chain combines TRBV7-9 with TRBJ1-2; maybe TRBD1 (5 bases). The germline gives CDR1 SEHNR, CDR2 FQNEAQ (reference sequence). This CDR3 comprises 12 residues. With 5 bases removed from V and 8 bases from J, the gap between germline ends came to 12 bases. The complete variable domain, with remaining parts taken from reference TRBV7-9 and TRBJ1-2, reads DTGVSQNPRHKITKRGQNVTFRCDPISEHNRLYWYRQTLGQGPEFLTYFQNEAQLEKSRLLSDRFSAERPKGSFSTLEIQRTEQGDSAMYLCASSTQGRGYTFGSGTRLTVV.